Below, one T cell receptor beta chain is given with its context. Its antigen is undetermined. Clones were read by immunoSEQ multiplex PCR, and TCRdb kept only the in-frame ones, dropping some. The sample has about 120,000 clones; about 90% are singletons. This specimen belongs to a study of T cell responses to AZD1222 COVID-19 vaccine. Regarding the study as a whole: Two AZD1222 administrations were followed by greater Spike-specific TCR breadth and depth. It should be noted that donors were predominantly white British and more often female, and clonal diversity was possibly underestimated. Across spike, vaccine-associated CD4 TCRs were found, dominant at 160-218 and 743-854.

Germline CDR1 and CDR2: SGHRS and YFSETQ. The CDR3 extends over 15 amino acids. Deletions cut 0 bases from V and 0 bases from J, with 6 bases between. Sequencing was performed on peripheral blood, taken on day 0 of AZD1222 vaccination. The chain uses TRBV5-1 and TRBJ2-2, with D hard to call. This receptor was identified in an adult in good health. The DNA for the CDR3 is TGCGCCAGCAGCTTGGTTTCGCCGAACACCGGGGAGCTGTTTTTT. Translation: CASSLVSPNTGELFF.